These 30 T cell receptor beta chains share one sample of origin, sequenced in a study of shared clonotypes between healthy human individuals. Generated by immunoSEQ multiplex PCR, the TCRdb table keeps only in-frame clones and is missing some. This sample has some 1 million clones, with roughly 80% found just once. Sequenced: memory CD4+ T cells sorted from blood. Stated subset: CD45RA-negative fraction. These receptor sequences come from a man aged 18 to 35 in good health.

This chain uses TRBV10-3 with TRBJ2-1, with 12 bases fitting TRBD1. The germline V gene has CDR1 ENHRY and CDR2 SYGVKD. Trimming at V came to 4 bases and at J to 5 bases, leaving 3 bases not matched to a gene. The CDR3 runs to 15 residues. CDR3: CAISGGQGANNEQFF. The CDR3 region has the DNA TGTGCCATCAGTGGGGGACAGGGGGCAAACAATGAGCAGTTCTTC.

The V gene is TRBV30, the J gene TRBJ2-7, with D maybe TRBD1 (5 bases). This CDR3 comprises 14 residues. The V end was cut by 8 bases, the J end by 1 base, with 18 bases between. Germline V gives CDR1 GTSNPN, CDR2 SVGIG (reference sequence). The CDR3 DNA follows: TGTGCCGCCCGGGTGGCAGGGAAATCCTACGAGCAGTACTTC. This translates into CAARVAGKSYEQYF. Full variable domain (remainder filled in from reference TRBV30 and TRBJ2-7): SQTIHQWPATLVQPVGSPLSLECTVEGTSNPNLYWYRQAAGRGLQLLFYSVGIGQISSEVPQNLSASRPQDRQFILSSKKLLLSDSGFYLCAARVAGKSYEQYFGPGTRLTVT.

This chain uses TRBV27 with TRBJ1-5; no reliable D call. Germline CDR1 is MNHEY and CDR2 is SMNVEV (reference sequence). Trimming cost V 4 bases and J 2 bases, with 15 bases left between them. The CDR3 totals 16 residues. The CDR3 sequence: CASSSASGGGNQPQHF. CDR3 nucleotide sequence: TGTGCCAGCAGTTCCGCCTCCGGAGGTGGCAATCAGCCCCAGCATTTT.

V and J are TRBV6-4 and TRBJ1-2, with 8 bases fitting TRBD1. Trimming at V came to 6 bases and at J to 0 bases, leaving 12 bases not matched to a gene. The CDR3 has 17 residues. Germline V gene sequence: CDR1 MRHNA, CDR2 SNTAGT. CDR3 DNA: TGTGCCAGCAGCGGACTATTTCGGACAGGGCCTAACTATGGCTACACCTTC. Translated, it gives CASSGLFRTGPNYGYTF.

The sample holds one count of this clone. V gene TRBV18 combines with J gene TRBJ1-2; D ambiguous. This CDR3 is 14 amino acids long. V lost 4 bases and J 4 bases, leaving 13 bases between the germline ends. Germline values: CDR1 KGHSH, CDR2 LQKENI. The CDR3 is CASSRNLGIYGYTF. CDR3 in DNA: TGTGCCAGCTCACGCAACTTGGGGATCTATGGCTACACCTTC.

V and J are TRBV10-3 and TRBJ1-6; maybe TRBD1 (6 bases). The CDR3 length is 14 residues. Germline V gene data show CDR1 as ENHRY and CDR2 as SYGVKD. The V end lost 3 bases, the J end lost 6 bases, and 9 bases lay between the germline ends. The CDR3 sequence is CAISDQGFNSPLHF. CDR3 coding DNA: TGTGCCATCAGTGACCAGGGGTTTAATTCACCCCTCCACTTT.

The chain links TRBV7-3 to TRBJ2-2; the D gene is possibly TRBD2 (5 bases). The V end lost 2 bases, the J end lost 6 bases, and 10 bases lay between the germline ends. CDR3 length: 14 residues. Germline V CDR1 and CDR2: SGHTA, FQGTGA. The chain's CDR3 is CASSLDYQAGELFF. In DNA form, the CDR3 reads TGTGCCAGCAGCTTAGACTATCAGGCCGGGGAGCTGTTTTTT.

This clone was found a few times. V gene TRBV7-6 combines with J gene TRBJ2-2; 9 bases line up with TRBD2. The germline V gene encodes CDR1 SGHVS and CDR2 FNYEAQ. This CDR3 is built from 16 residues. The J segment lost 1 base and the V segment lost 5 bases, leaving 5 bases of the junction unmatched. This CDR3 reads CASSRATSGNTGELFF. CDR3 sequence (DNA): TGTGCCAGCAGCCGCGCGACTAGCGGGAACACCGGGGAGCTGTTTTTT.

The chain has TRBV10-3 and TRBJ2-1; 7 nucleotides agree with TRBD1. Germline lookup yields CDR1 ENHRY and CDR2 SYGVKD. The CDR3 spans 15 residues. Losses at the gene ends were 4 bases for V and 6 bases for J; bases not matched to a gene: 9. This CDR3 is CAISGGGPGGNEQFF. CDR3 sequence (DNA): TGTGCCATCAGTGGAGGGGGCCCAGGAGGCAATGAGCAGTTCTTC.

The chain has TRBV10-3 and TRBJ1-2; possibly TRBD1 for D (5 bases). CDR1 ENHRY and CDR2 SYGVKD come from the germline V gene. This CDR3 spans 15 amino acids. Trimming removed 5 bases from V and 0 bases from J, with 13 bases in between. The CDR3: CAISSVDSPNYGYTF. Here the CDR3 DNA reads TGTGCCATCAGTAGTGTCGACAGCCCTAACTATGGCTACACCTTC.

The chain uses TRBV10-3 and TRBJ2-5; the D gene is possibly TRBD1 (6 bases). Germline CDR1 ENHRY, CDR2 SYGVKD. Trimming removed 6 bases from V and 3 bases from J, with 11 bases in between. This CDR3 has 13 amino acids. This CDR3 is CAIRGAGEETQYF. The CDR3 region has the DNA TGTGCCATCAGGGGGGCCGGGGAAGAGACCCAGTACTTC.

A single count supports this clone. A much larger clone differs by one base, so this may be a read error. The V gene is TRBV5-5, the J gene TRBJ1-5, with D possibly matching TRBD1 (5 bases). The CDR3 is made up of 13 amino acids. The germline gives CDR1 SGHKS, CDR2 YYEKEE (reference sequence). The germline V and J ends were trimmed by 3 bases and 1 base, with 5 bases remaining between them. The CDR3 nucleotides are TGTGCCAGCAGCTGGGGGAGCAATCAGCCCCAGCATTTT. Its translation: CASSWGSNQPQHF.

V usage is TRBV29-1 and J usage is TRBJ1-1; 7 bases are a match to TRBD1. Per germline, CDR1 SQVTM and CDR2 ANQGSEA. The CDR3 contains 14 residues. V gave up 5 bases and J gave up 3 bases; unmatched junction bases: 9. CDR3 region: CSVIRGIGYTEAFF. DNA for the CDR3: TGCAGCGTTATCAGGGGGATTGGGTACACTGAAGCTTTCTTT.

A note on this clone: At one boundary the junction diverges from the germline segment, which might be a read error. V gene TRBV2 combines with J gene TRBJ2-7; D could derive from TRBD1 or TRBD2 (6 bases each). This CDR3 region has 13 residues. In germline, CDR1 is SNHLY, CDR2 FYNNEI. CDR3 in amino acids: CASSAHTGAGQDF. CDR3 nucleotides: TGTGCCAGCAGTGCCCACACGGGGGCAGGCCAGGACTTC.

The V gene is TRBV30, the J gene TRBJ1-2; 8 bases map to TRBD1. V lost 2 bases and J lost 10; bases outside the gene matches: 12. CDR1 is GTSNPN, CDR2 SVGIG, per germline (reference sequence). The CDR3 runs 14 residues. CDR3 in DNA: TGTGCCTGGAGTACCCCGCGACAGGGGTTCGACTACACCTTC. Residues: CAWSTPRQGFDYTF.

The chain employs TRBV11-3 and TRBJ2-1, with 9 positions matching TRBD2. Trimming at V came to 0 bases and at J to 2 bases, leaving 5 bases not matched to a gene. The CDR3 sequence is 17 residues long. The germline V gene encodes CDR1 SGHNT and CDR2 YENEEA. The DNA of the CDR3 is TGTGCCAGCAGCTTAGATATCAGCGGGGGGACCTACAATGAGCAGTTCTTC. Translating gives CASSLDISGGTYNEQFF.

The chain employs TRBV11-3 and TRBJ1-1, with TRBD1 identical over 7 bases. V lost 5 bases to trimming and J lost 3 bases; unmatched junction nucleotides: 3. There are 13 residues in the CDR3. Germline CDR1 reads SGHNT; CDR2 reads YENEEA. As DNA, the CDR3 is TGTGCCAGCAGCCCACAGGGGTACACTGAAGCTTTCTTT. It yields the protein CASSPQGYTEAFF.

V and J are TRBV6-1 and TRBJ1-4, with 8 bases lining up with TRBD1. Germline CDR1 is MNHNS and CDR2 is SASEGT. V was clipped by 1 base and J by 4 bases; unmatched bases: 8. The CDR3 is made up of 17 amino acids. CDR3 in amino acids: CASSEVSGTGFNEKLFF. The CDR3 region has the DNA TGTGCCAGCAGTGAAGTTAGTGGGACAGGTTTTAATGAAAAACTGTTTTTT.

This chain joins TRBV28 and TRBJ1-4, with D perhaps TRBD1 (5 bases). The CDR3 is 14 amino acids. V lost 8 bases and J 8 bases, leaving 18 bases between the germline ends. From germline, CDR1 is MDHEN and CDR2 SYDVKM. The CDR3: CASSPGLNSEKLFF. As DNA, the CDR3 is TGTGCCAGCTCACCGGGGCTAAACTCAGAAAAACTGTTTTTT.

The chain combines TRBV13 with TRBJ2-5, with D uncertain. V was clipped by 3 bases and J by 1 base, with 9 bases between them. The CDR3 runs 14 residues. Looked up from germline, CDR1 is PRHDT and CDR2 is FYEKMQ (reference sequence). The CDR3 sequence: CASSLSGFQETQYF. The CDR3 DNA follows: TGTGCCAGCAGCTTGTCGGGTTTCCAAGAGACCCAGTACTTC.

In this sample, this clone turned up once. This chain uses TRBV19 with TRBJ1-1; D remains unclear. V was clipped by 3 bases and J by 6 bases, with 17 bases between them. This CDR3 region has 15 residues. CDR1 is LNHDA, CDR2 SQIVND, per germline (reference sequence). In nucleotides, the CDR3 is TGTGCCAGTAGTATTACCGGCCGGGGAGGTGCTGAAGCTTTCTTT. This encodes CASSITGRGGAEAFF.

V and J are TRBV9 and TRBJ2-2; TRBD1 aligns across 9 bases. The CDR3 sequence is 14 residues long. V was pared by 7 bases and J by 5 bases, with 6 bases of the junction left unmatched. Germline V CDR1 and CDR2: SGDLS, YYNGEE. The CDR3 spells CASGKTGGTGELFF. The DNA of the CDR3 is TGTGCCAGCGGGAAGACAGGGGGTACCGGGGAGCTGTTTTTT. Drawing the rest from reference TRBV9 and TRBJ2-2, the complete variable domain is DSGVTQTPKHLITATGQRVTLRCSPRSGDLSVYWYQQSLDQGLQFLIQYYNGEERAKGNILERFSAQQFPDLHSELNLSSLELGDSALYFCASGKTGGTGELFFGEGSRLTVL.

V usage is TRBV29-1 and J usage is TRBJ2-1; D may be TRBD1 (7 bases). V was shortened by 2 bases and J by 3 bases, with 11 bases between the two germline ends. This CDR3 is 14 amino acids long. CDR1 and CDR2 from the germline V gene are SQVTM and ANQGSEA. The CDR3 sequence: CSVEWQGGYNEQFF. The CDR3 nucleotides read TGCAGCGTTGAATGGCAGGGGGGCTACAATGAGCAGTTCTTC.

CDR3 sequence reads: CASSTGTGGNYEQYF. In DNA, the CDR3 is TGTGCCAGCAGTACCGGGACAGGGGGCAACTACGAGCAGTACTTC. J is TRBJ2-7 and V is TRBV6-1; 12 nucleotides agree with TRBD1. The germline CDR1 and CDR2 sequences are MNHNS and SASEGT. The ends lost 5 bases at V and 3 bases at J; junction bases unmatched: 5. The CDR3 is 15 amino acids.

The chain is built from TRBV18 and TRBJ1-1; TRBD1 is a possible D gene (6 bases). The CDR3 is 17 amino acids. The ends were cut back, 6 bases at V and 1 base at J, with 21 bases in the middle. Per the germline V gene, CDR1 is KGHSH and CDR2 is LQKENI. DNA for the CDR3: TGTGCCAGCTCCCAACTTACACAGGGCCTTTCGAACACTGAAGCTTTCTTT. It is translated as CASSQLTQGLSNTEAFF.

The V and J genes are TRBV7-9 and TRBJ1-4, with a possible D match to TRBD1 (6 bases). This CDR3 has 14 residues. CDR1 and CDR2 (germline): SEHNR, FQNEAQ (reference sequence). The V gene lost 1 base and the J gene lost 8 bases, with 11 bases spanning the gap. DNA of the CDR3: TGTGCCAGCAGCTTAGATCCGGGGGGCGAAAAACTGTTTTTT. This translates into CASSLDPGGEKLFF.

This clone has more than one count but fewer than ten. V usage is TRBV12-5 and J usage is TRBJ2-4; a weak D match, TRBD2 (5 bases). The CDR3 loop spans 16 amino acids. Trimming shortened V by 3 bases and J by 11 bases, and 23 bases separated the two germline ends. The germline V gene has CDR1 LGHNT and CDR2 FRNRAP. The chain's CDR3 is CASGFGTAGVTIFQYF. CDR3 in DNA: TGTGCTAGTGGTTTTGGAACCGCCGGGGTCACCATATTTCAGTACTTC.

Of note for this clone: Since a much larger clone is just one base distant, this may be a read error. This chain links TRBV5-1 with TRBJ2-7; a weak D match, TRBD2 (5 bases). V lost 4 bases to trimming and J lost 2 bases, with 7 bases between them. Germline V lookup: CDR1 SGHRS, CDR2 YFSETQ. This CDR3 is 12 amino acids long. This CDR3 is CASSDGTYEQYF. CDR3 bases: TGCGCCAGCAGCGACGGGACCTACGAGCAGTACTTC. Together with reference TRBV5-1 and TRBJ2-7, the CDR3 gives the full variable domain: KAGVTQTPRYLIKTRGQQVTLSCSPISGHRSVSWYQQTPGQGLQFLFEYFSETQRNKGNFPGRFSGRQFSNSRSEMNVSTLELGDSALYLCASSDGTYEQYFGPGTRLTVT.

The chain couples TRBV7-2 to TRBJ2-2, with D possibly matching TRBD1 (6 bases). The CDR3 totals 15 residues. CDR1 and CDR2 from the germline V gene are SGHTA and FQGNSA. The V end was cut by 2 bases, the J end by 8 bases, with 15 bases between. CDR3: CASSLYSGEGGELFF. The CDR3 DNA sequence: TGTGCCAGCAGCTTATACTCAGGGGAAGGAGGGGAGCTGTTTTTT.

This clone was detected only a few times. Within the sample, other DNA sequences also encode this same CDR3. The V and J genes are TRBV30 and TRBJ1-5, with D possibly matching TRBD1 (5 bases). Between the trimmed V and J ends, which lost 0 bases and 4 bases, there was a span of 7 bases. The CDR3 has 13 residues. Germline loops: CDR1 GTSNPN, CDR2 SVGIG (reference sequence). The CDR3 DNA sequence: TGTGCCTGGAGTGTTGAGGGGAATCAGCCCCAGCATTTT. Translating it yields CAWSVEGNQPQHF.